The sample holds many counts of the clone carrying this TCR beta chain. The record originates from a study of early T cells in non-severe SARS-CoV-2 infection. Unique molecular identifier tags were affixed to discrete cDNA molecules. TCRdb ran MiXCR on the 5' RACE reads and lists one entry per CDR3 protein. The sample gives about 92,000 distinct CDR3 sequences, 16% of which show up once; over 0.95% is in the top ten. Germline-derived CDR1 and CDR2 are MNHEY and SMNVEV (reference sequence). CDR3 length: 14 residues. Between the trimmed V and J ends, which lost 1 base and 5 bases, there was a span of 12 bases.

The clonotype was recovered from an adult who was a healthcare worker with PCR-confirmed SARS-CoV-2 infection or an uninfected control (not recorded which). The sample taken for sequencing was whole blood. The chain combines TRBV27 with TRBJ2-7; D not certain. CDR3 in amino acids: CASSLFGTPNEQYF. CDR3 DNA: TGTGCCAGCAGTTTATTCGGCACTCCAAACGAGCAGTACTTC.